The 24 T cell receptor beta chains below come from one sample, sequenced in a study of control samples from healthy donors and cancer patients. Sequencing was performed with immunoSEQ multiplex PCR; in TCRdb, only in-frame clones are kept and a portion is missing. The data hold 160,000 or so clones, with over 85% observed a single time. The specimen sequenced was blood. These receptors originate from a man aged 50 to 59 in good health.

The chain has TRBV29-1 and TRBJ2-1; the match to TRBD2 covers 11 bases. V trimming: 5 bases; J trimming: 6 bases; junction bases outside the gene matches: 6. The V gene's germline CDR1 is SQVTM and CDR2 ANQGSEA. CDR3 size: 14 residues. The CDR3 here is CSVLGLAASNEQFF. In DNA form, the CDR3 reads TGCAGCGTTCTGGGACTAGCGGCTTCCAATGAGCAGTTCTTC.

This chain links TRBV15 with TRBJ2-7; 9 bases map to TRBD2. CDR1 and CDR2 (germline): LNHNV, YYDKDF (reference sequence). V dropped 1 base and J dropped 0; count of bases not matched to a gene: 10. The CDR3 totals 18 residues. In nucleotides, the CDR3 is TGTGCCACCAGCAGAGGAACTAGCGGGTTTCCTAGCTCCTACGAGCAGTACTTC. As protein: CATSRGTSGFPSSYEQYF.

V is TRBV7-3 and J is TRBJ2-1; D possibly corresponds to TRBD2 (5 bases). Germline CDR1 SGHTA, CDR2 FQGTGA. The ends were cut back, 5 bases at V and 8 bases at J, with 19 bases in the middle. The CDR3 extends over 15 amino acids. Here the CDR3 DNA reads TGTGCCAGCAGCCTCCGACACGGGGAGAATGATGAGCAGTTCTTC. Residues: CASSLRHGENDEQFF.

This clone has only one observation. The CDR3 loop is CASSQALPRDRFTGELFF. CDR3 sequence (DNA): TGTGCCAGCAGCCAGGCTTTACCGCGGGACAGGTTCACCGGGGAGCTGTTTTTT. This sequence joins TRBV3-1 (or the pseudogene TRBV3-2) and TRBJ2-2; 8 bases are shared with TRBD1. The trim removed 3 bases at V and 4 bases at J, leaving 13 bases unmatched. CDR3 length: 18 amino acids. The germline V gene encodes CDR1 LGHDT and CDR2 YNNKEL (reference sequence).

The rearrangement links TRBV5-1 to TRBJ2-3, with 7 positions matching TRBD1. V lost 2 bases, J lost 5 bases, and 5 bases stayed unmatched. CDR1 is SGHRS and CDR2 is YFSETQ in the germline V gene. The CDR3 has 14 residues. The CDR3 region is CASSFRQGGDTQYF. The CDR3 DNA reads TGCGCCAGCAGCTTTCGACAGGGCGGAGATACGCAGTATTTT.

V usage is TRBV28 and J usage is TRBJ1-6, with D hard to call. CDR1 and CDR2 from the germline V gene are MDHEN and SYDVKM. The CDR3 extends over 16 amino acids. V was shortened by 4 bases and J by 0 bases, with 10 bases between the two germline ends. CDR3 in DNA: TGTGCCAGCAGTTCCACCACGAGCTCCTATAATTCACCCCTCCACTTT. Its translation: CASSSTTSSYNSPLHF.

The CDR3 here is CASSNPRGQGSNQPQHF. In DNA form, the CDR3 reads TGTGCCAGCAGCAACCCACGGGGACAGGGATCAAATCAGCCCCAGCATTTT. The chain recombines TRBV5-8 with TRBJ1-5, with 9 bases aligning to TRBD1. There are 17 residues in the CDR3. J lost 4 bases, V lost 4 bases, and 12 bases had no gene match. Germline assignment: CDR1 SGHTS and CDR2 YDEGEE. The whole variable domain, remainder taken from reference TRBV5-8 and TRBJ1-5, is EAGVTQSPTHLIKTRGQQATLRCSPISGHTSVYWYQQALGLGLQFLLWYDEGEERNRGNFPPRFSGRQFPNYSSELNVNALELEDSALYLCASSNPRGQGSNQPQHFGDGTRLSIL.

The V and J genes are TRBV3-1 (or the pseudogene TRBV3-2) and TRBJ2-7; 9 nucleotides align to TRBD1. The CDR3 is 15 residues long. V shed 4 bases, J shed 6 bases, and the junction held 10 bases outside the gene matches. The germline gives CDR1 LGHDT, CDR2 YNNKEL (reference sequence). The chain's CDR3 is CASSPRAGQGSEQYF. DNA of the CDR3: TGTGCCAGCAGCCCGAGGGCGGGACAGGGTTCCGAGCAGTACTTC.

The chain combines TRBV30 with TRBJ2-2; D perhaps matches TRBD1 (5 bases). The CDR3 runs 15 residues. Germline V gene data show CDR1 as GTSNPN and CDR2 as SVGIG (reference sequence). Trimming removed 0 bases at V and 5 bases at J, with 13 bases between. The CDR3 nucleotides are TGTGCCTGGAGTGTACTTGGGGCTCGGACCGGGGAGCTGTTTTTT. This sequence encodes CAWSVLGARTGELFF.

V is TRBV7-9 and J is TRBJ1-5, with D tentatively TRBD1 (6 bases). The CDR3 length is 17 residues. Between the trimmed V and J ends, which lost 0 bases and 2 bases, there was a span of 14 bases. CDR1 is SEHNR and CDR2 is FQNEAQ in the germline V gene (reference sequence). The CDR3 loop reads CASSLARRGERNQPQHF. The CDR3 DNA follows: TGTGCCAGCAGCTTAGCGCGCAGGGGTGAGCGCAATCAGCCCCAGCATTTT.

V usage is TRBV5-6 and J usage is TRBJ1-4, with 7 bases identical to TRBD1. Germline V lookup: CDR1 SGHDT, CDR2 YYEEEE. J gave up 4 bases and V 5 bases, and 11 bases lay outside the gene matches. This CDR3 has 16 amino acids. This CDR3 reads CASSWAGDSHNEKLFF. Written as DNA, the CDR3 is TGTGCCAGCAGTTGGGCCGGGGACAGTCATAATGAAAAACTGTTTTTT.

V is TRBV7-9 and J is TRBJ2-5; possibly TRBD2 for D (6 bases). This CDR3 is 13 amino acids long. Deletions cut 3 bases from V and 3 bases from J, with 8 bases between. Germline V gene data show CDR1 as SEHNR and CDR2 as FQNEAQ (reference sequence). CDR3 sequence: CASSFPSEETQYF. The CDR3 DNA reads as TGTGCCAGCAGCTTCCCTAGCGAAGAGACCCAGTACTTC.

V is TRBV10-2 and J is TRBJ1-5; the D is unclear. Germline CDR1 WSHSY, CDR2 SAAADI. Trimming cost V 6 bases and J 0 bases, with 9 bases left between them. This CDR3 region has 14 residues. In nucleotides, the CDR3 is TGCGCCAGCAGGGAGACTCTTAGCAATCAGCCCCAGCATTTT. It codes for CASRETLSNQPQHF.

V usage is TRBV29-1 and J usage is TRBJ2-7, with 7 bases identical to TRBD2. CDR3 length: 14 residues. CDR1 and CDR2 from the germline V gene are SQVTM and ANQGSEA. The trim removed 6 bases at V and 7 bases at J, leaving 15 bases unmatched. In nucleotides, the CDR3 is TGCAGCGTGGGAGGGCAGTCCCTATCTCGGGAGCAGTACTTC. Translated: CSVGGQSLSREQYF.

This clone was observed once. For the CDR3, the DNA is TGCGCCAGCAGCTTGGACCTAATTGAGACCCAGTACTTC. Its translation: CASSLDLIETQYF. The V and J genes are TRBV5-1 and TRBJ2-5; no clear D. Per germline, CDR1 SGHRS and CDR2 YFSETQ. CDR3 length: 13 amino acids. Trimming removed 0 bases from V and 5 bases from J, with 8 bases in between.

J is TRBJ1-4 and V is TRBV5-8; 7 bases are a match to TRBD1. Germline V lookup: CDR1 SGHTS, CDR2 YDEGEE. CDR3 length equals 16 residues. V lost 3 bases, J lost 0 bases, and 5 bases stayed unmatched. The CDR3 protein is CASSWGDSATNEKLFF. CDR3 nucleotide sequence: TGTGCCAGCAGCTGGGGGGACAGTGCAACTAATGAAAAACTGTTTTTT.

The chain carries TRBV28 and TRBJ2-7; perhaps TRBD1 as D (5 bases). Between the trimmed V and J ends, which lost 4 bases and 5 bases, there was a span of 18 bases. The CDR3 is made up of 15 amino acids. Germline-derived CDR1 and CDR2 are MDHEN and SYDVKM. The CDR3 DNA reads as TGTGCCAGCAGTTCCCCGCGAAGGGGCCTGAACGAGCAGTACTTC. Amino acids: CASSSPRRGLNEQYF.

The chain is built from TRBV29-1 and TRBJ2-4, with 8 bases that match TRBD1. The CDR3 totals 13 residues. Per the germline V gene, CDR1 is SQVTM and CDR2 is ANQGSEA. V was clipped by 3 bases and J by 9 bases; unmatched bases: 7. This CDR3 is CSVERQGLGIQYF. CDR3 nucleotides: TGCAGCGTTGAGCGACAGGGGTTGGGCATTCAGTACTTC.

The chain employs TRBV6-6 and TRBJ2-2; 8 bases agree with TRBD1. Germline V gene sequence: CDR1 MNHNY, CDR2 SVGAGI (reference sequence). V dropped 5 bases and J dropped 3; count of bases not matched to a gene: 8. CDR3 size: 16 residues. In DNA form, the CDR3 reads TGTGCCAGCAGTCGACCCCAGGGGGCTTACACCGGGGAGCTGTTTTTT. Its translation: CASSRPQGAYTGELFF.

For the CDR3, the DNA is TGTGCCATCAGTGGAGAGATAGGTTCCTACGAGCAGTACTTC. The encoded protein is CAISGEIGSYEQYF. The J gene is TRBJ2-7, the V gene TRBV10-3; D not resolved. V was pared by 4 bases and J by 1 base, with 11 bases between. CDR3 length: 14 amino acids. Looked up from germline, CDR1 is ENHRY and CDR2 is SYGVKD.

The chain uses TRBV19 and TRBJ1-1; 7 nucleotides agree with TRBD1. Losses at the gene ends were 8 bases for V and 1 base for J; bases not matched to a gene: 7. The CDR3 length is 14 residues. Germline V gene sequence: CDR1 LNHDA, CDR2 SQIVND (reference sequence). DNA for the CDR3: TGTGCCAGTTCGCCGACAGGGAAGAACACTGAAGCTTTCTTT. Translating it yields CASSPTGKNTEAFF.

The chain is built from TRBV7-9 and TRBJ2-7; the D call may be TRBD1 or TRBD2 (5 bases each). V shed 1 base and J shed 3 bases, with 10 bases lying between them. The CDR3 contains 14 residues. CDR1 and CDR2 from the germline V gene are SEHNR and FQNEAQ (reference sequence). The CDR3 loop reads CASSLVRDHYEQYF. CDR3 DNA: TGTGCCAGCAGCTTAGTCCGGGACCACTACGAGCAGTACTTC.

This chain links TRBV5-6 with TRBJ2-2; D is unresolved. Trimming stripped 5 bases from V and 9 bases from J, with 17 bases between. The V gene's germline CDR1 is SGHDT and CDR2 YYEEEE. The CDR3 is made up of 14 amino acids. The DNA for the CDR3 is TGTGCCAGCAGTCCTGGGCAGCCTGCCAGGGAGCTGTTTTTT. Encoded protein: CASSPGQPARELFF.

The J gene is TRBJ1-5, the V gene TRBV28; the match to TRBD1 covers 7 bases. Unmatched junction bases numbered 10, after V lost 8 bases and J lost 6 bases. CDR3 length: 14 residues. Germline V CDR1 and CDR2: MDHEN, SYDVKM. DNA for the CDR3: TGTGCCAGCCGCTTACAGGGGTCAGGTCAGCCCCAGCATTTT. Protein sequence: CASRLQGSGQPQHF.